One and the same sample provided the 31 T cell receptor beta chains below, sequenced in a study of shared clonotypes between healthy human individuals. TCRdb's copy holds only in-frame clones and misses some; the assay was immunoSEQ multiplex PCR. The table includes about 2.4 million clones, roughly 93% detected once. What was sequenced was naive CD4+ T cells from PBMCs. As to subset: CD45RA+ positively selected. The source of these receptors is a man in his late teens or twenties in good health. Some clones in this sample may be carry-over from other donors' samples.

A remark on this clone: Distinct nucleotide sequences in the sample also encode this CDR3. This CDR3 reads CASSLAGGLYEQYF. The DNA of the CDR3 is TGTGCCAGCAGCTTAGCGGGAGGGCTATACGAGCAGTACTTC. V gene TRBV11-2 combines with J gene TRBJ2-7, with TRBD2 identical over 8 bases. Trimming at V came to 1 base and at J to 4 bases, leaving 3 bases not matched to a gene. The CDR3 is made up of 14 amino acids. The germline V gene encodes CDR1 SGHAT and CDR2 FQNNGV.

This clone has more than one count but fewer than ten. The J gene is TRBJ1-4, the V gene TRBV5-1; tentatively, D is TRBD1 (5 bases). Trimming took off 0 bases at V and 12 bases at J, with 15 bases between the two ends. Germline V CDR1 and CDR2: SGHRS, YFSETQ. This CDR3 contains 14 residues. The CDR3 loop is CASSLETRGGELFF. DNA of the CDR3: TGCGCCAGCAGCTTGGAAACAAGGGGTGGGGAACTGTTTTTT.

The chain has TRBV28 and TRBJ2-7; TRBD2 matches 10 bases. In germline, CDR1 is MDHEN, CDR2 SYDVKM. The junction had 9 bases not matched to a gene; V was cut back by 5 bases and J by 5 bases. CDR3 length: 15 amino acids. The CDR3 nucleotides are TGTGCCAGCAGTCCCCCCGGGACTAGCGCCCACGAGCAGTACTTC. Its translation is CASSPPGTSAHEQYF. Full variable domain (remainder filled in from reference TRBV28 and TRBJ2-7): DVKVTQSSRYLVKRTGEKVFLECVQDMDHENMFWYRQDPGLGLRLIYFSYDVKMKEKGDIPEGYSVSREKKERFSLILESASTNQTSMYLCASSPPGTSAHEQYFGPGTRLTVT.

The chain employs TRBV6-4 and TRBJ2-2; possibly TRBD1 for D (5 bases). Germline V lookup: CDR1 MRHNA, CDR2 SNTAGT. The ends were cut back, 2 bases at V and 6 bases at J, with 13 bases in the middle. The CDR3 extends over 15 amino acids. The CDR3 DNA follows: TGTGCCAGCAGTGACGAGGCAGGGAAGGCCGGGGAGCTGTTTTTT. It is translated as CASSDEAGKAGELFF.

V is TRBV6-1 and J is TRBJ2-5; D is tentatively TRBD1 or TRBD2 (5 bases each). Trimming took off 0 bases at V and 7 bases at J, with 21 bases between the two ends. Germline V gene lookup returns CDR1 MNHNS and CDR2 SASEGT. CDR3 length: 17 amino acids. The chain's CDR3 is CASSEAARGPRIGTQYF. The CDR3 bases are TGTGCCAGCAGTGAAGCAGCGAGGGGTCCAAGGATTGGGACCCAGTACTTC.

V usage is TRBV2 and J usage is TRBJ1-5, with D possibly matching TRBD1 (5 bases). The CDR3 runs to 14 residues. Germline V gene sequence: CDR1 SNHLY, CDR2 FYNNEI. Trimming pared 6 bases from V and 7 bases from J, leaving 16 bases between. CDR3 loop: CASSPFGGTQPQHF. As DNA, the CDR3 is TGTGCCAGCAGCCCCTTCGGGGGGACCCAGCCCCAGCATTTT.

The CDR3 bases are TGTGCCAGCAGCTTAGGAAAGGGGGCGGGCACAGATACGCAGTATTTT. Protein: CASSLGKGAGTDTQYF. The chain uses TRBV7-3 and TRBJ2-3, with TRBD1 identical over 7 bases. The V gene end was trimmed by 2 bases and the J gene end by 1 base; junction bases not matched to a gene: 6. The germline gives CDR1 SGHTA, CDR2 FQGTGA. This CDR3 is built from 16 residues.

This rearrangement joins TRBV5-4 to TRBJ2-2; D call uncertain. V gave up 3 bases and J gave up 7 bases, with 13 bases separating them. Per the germline V gene, CDR1 is SGHNT and CDR2 is YYREEE (reference sequence). The CDR3 has 14 amino acids. In DNA form, the CDR3 reads TGTGCCAGCAGCTCCACATGGTCAGGCGGGGAGCTGTTTTTT. This encodes CASSSTWSGGELFF.

The rearrangement links TRBV25-1 to TRBJ2-5, with a weak D call TRBD2 (5 bases). The better agreement between TRBJ2-7 and the DNA end casts doubt on the J call. This CDR3 is 13 amino acids long. Germline assignment: CDR1 MGHDK and CDR2 SYGVNS. CDR3 sequence (DNA): TGTGCCAGCAGTGGCGAGGGAAGGTACGAGCAGTACTTC. It specifies CASSGEGRYEQYF.

This sequence joins TRBV28 and TRBJ2-1, with TRBD2 identical over 12 bases. V was clipped by 2 bases and J by 12 bases; unmatched bases: 11. The CDR3 extends over 16 amino acids. CDR1 MDHEN and CDR2 SYDVKM come from the germline V gene. CDR3 coding DNA: TGTGCCAGCAGTTTACCTCGGTCTAGCGGGAGGGCCGGGCAGTTCTTC. This codes for CASSLPRSSGRAGQFF.

The chain is built from TRBV6-5 and TRBJ2-5; a possible D gene is TRBD2 (6 bases). The CDR3 is 13 amino acids. V shed 6 bases and J shed 1 base, with 9 bases lying between them. Germline V gene data show CDR1 as MNHEY and CDR2 as SVGAGI. The CDR3 nucleotides read TGTGCCAGCAGAGTGGGGGGCCAAGAGACCCAGTACTTC. Protein sequence: CASRVGGQETQYF.

This clone was observed once. This chain uses TRBV4-2 with TRBJ2-7, with D hard to call. The CDR3 is made up of 14 amino acids. The V end lost 0 bases, the J end lost 2 bases, and 8 bases lay between the germline ends. The V gene's germline CDR1 is LGHNA and CDR2 YNFKEQ. Written as DNA, the CDR3 is TGTGCCAGCAGCCAAGATCTCTTAGCCTACGAGCAGTACTTC. As protein: CASSQDLLAYEQYF.

The chain joins TRBV7-3 to TRBJ2-5; 9 nucleotides align to TRBD2. The junction had 0 bases not matched to a gene; V was cut back by 8 bases and J by 5 bases. Germline values: CDR1 SGHTA, CDR2 FQGTGA. CDR3 size: 11 residues. The CDR3 DNA sequence: TGTGCCAGCGGGACTAGCGAGACCCAGTACTTC. Amino acid sequence: CASGTSETQYF.

This chain joins TRBV2 and TRBJ2-1; 9 bases match TRBD2. The CDR3 extends over 19 amino acids. V was pared by 4 bases and J by 8 bases, with 21 bases of the junction left unmatched. Germline assignment: CDR1 SNHLY and CDR2 FYNNEI. Written as DNA, the CDR3 is TGTGCCAGCAGTGGCTTCCTCTCAGCGGGCAGCGGGAGGTCCTATGAGCAGTTCTTC. This gives the protein CASSGFLSAGSGRSYEQFF. The full variable domain, rest sourced from reference TRBV2 and TRBJ2-1, is EPEVTQTPSHQVTQMGQEVILRCVPISNHLYFYWYRQILGQKVEFLVSFYNNEISEKSEIFDDQFSVERPDGSNFTLKIRSTKLEDSAMYFCASSGFLSAGSGRSYEQFFGPGTRLTVL.

This clone was detected only once. Germline is not matched at one junction end, which may reflect a read error. V usage is TRBV11-2 and J usage is TRBJ2-5; D unresolved. Germline assignment: CDR1 SGHAT and CDR2 FQNNGV. The CDR3 is 14 residues long. In nucleotides, the CDR3 is TGTGCCAGCAGGTTAGGACCGTACCAAGAGACCCAGTACTTC. Amino acids: CASRLGPYQETQYF. The complete variable domain, with remaining parts taken from reference TRBV11-2 and TRBJ2-5, reads EAGVAQSPRYKIIEKRQSVAFWCNPISGHATLYWYQQILGQGPKLLIQFQNNGVVDDSQLPKDRFSAERLKGVDSTLKIQPAKLEDSAVYLCASRLGPYQETQYFGPGTRLLVL.

The V gene is TRBV27, the J gene TRBJ1-5; D possibly corresponds to TRBD1 (6 bases). Germline V gene sequence: CDR1 MNHEY, CDR2 SMNVEV (reference sequence). CDR3 size: 16 residues. Deletions cut 5 bases from V and 1 base from J, with 15 bases between. This CDR3 is CASSRGDTISNQPQHF. The CDR3 DNA reads TGTGCCAGCAGTAGAGGGGACACCATCAGCAATCAGCCCCAGCATTTT.

Only a few counts were recorded for this clone. Other DNA sequences in the sample encode the same CDR3. The chain is built from TRBV2 and TRBJ2-1; D unclear. Trimming took off 3 bases at V and 4 bases at J, with 1 base between the two ends. The CDR3 loop spans 11 amino acids. Germline-derived CDR1 and CDR2 are SNHLY and FYNNEI. The CDR3 is CASSEYNEQFF. CDR3 sequence (DNA): TGTGCCAGCAGTGAGTACAATGAGCAGTTCTTC.

The chain recombines TRBV5-4 with TRBJ2-7, with TRBD1 matching 8 bases. The CDR3 contains 15 residues. V was clipped by 8 bases and J by 2 bases; unmatched bases: 12. The germline gives CDR1 SGHNT, CDR2 YYREEE (reference sequence). The DNA for the CDR3 is TGTGCCAGTTCGGTGTCCGGGACAGGCCCCTACGAGCAGTACTTC. This gives the protein CASSVSGTGPYEQYF.

This clone was seen a single time. The chain combines TRBV5-1 with TRBJ1-1; D uncertain. The germline CDR1 and CDR2 sequences are SGHRS and YFSETQ. The CDR3 totals 14 residues. V was shortened by 4 bases and J by 1 base, with 11 bases between the two germline ends. CDR3 in DNA: TGCGCCAGCAGCCTCTTGAGATCGAACACTGAAGCTTTCTTT. Translated, it gives CASSLLRSNTEAFF.

This clone was seen more than once but under ten times. V is TRBV29-1 and J is TRBJ2-1; 11 bases align to TRBD2. V lost 4 bases, J lost 5 bases, and 7 bases stayed unmatched. Germline V lookup: CDR1 SQVTM, CDR2 ANQGSEA. This CDR3 region has 15 residues. The CDR3 sequence is CSVGKGLAEDNEQFF. In DNA form, the CDR3 reads TGCAGCGTTGGTAAGGGACTAGCGGAAGACAATGAGCAGTTCTTC.

The gene calls are TRBV2 and TRBJ1-1; 7 bases line up with TRBD1. Germline lookup yields CDR1 SNHLY and CDR2 FYNNEI. The trim removed 7 bases at V and 1 base at J, leaving 3 bases unmatched. CDR3 length: 13 residues. In DNA form, the CDR3 reads TGTGCCAGCACTTGGGACAGGAACACTGAAGCTTTCTTT. It translates to CASTWDRNTEAFF. The entire variable domain, with the rest obtained from reference TRBV2 and TRBJ1-1, is as follows: EPEVTQTPSHQVTQMGQEVILRCVPISNHLYFYWYRQILGQKVEFLVSFYNNEISEKSEIFDDQFSVERPDGSNFTLKIRSTKLEDSAMYFCASTWDRNTEAFFGQGTRLTVV.

This clone was picked up one time. The chain joins TRBV4-2 to TRBJ1-5; 7 bases are a match to TRBD1. The V segment lost 0 bases and the J segment 6 bases; nucleotides outside the gene matches: 5. Germline CDR1 is LGHNA and CDR2 is YNFKEQ. CDR3 length: 15 amino acids. The CDR3 loop is CASSQETGSGQPQHF. The CDR3 nucleotides are TGTGCCAGCAGCCAAGAGACAGGGTCGGGTCAGCCCCAGCATTTT.

Here the CDR3 DNA reads TGTGCCAGCAGGGAAACTGGTGCGACCTACGAGCAGTACTTC. Translating it yields CASRETGATYEQYF. This chain links TRBV2 with TRBJ2-7, with unresolved D. V was trimmed by 6 bases and J by 2 bases, leaving 14 bases between them. CDR1 and CDR2 from the germline V gene are SNHLY and FYNNEI. The CDR3 is made up of 14 amino acids.

The chain has TRBV6-5 and TRBJ1-1; TRBD1 aligns across 9 bases. The CDR3 spans 14 residues. The germline CDR1 and CDR2 sequences are MNHEY and SVGAGI. The junction had 2 bases not matched to a gene; V was cut back by 2 bases and J by 4 bases. CDR3 DNA: TGTGCCAGCAGTTACGAGACAGGGGGCACTGAAGCTTTCTTT. The encoded protein is CASSYETGGTEAFF.

CDR3 sequence: CASSLVSLAGAYEQYF. The CDR3 DNA follows: TGTGCCAGCAGCTTAGTATCGCTAGCGGGAGCTTACGAGCAGTACTTC. The chain employs TRBV11-2 and TRBJ2-7, with TRBD2 matching 10 bases. J gave up 4 bases and V 1 base, and 7 bases lay outside the gene matches. The V gene's germline CDR1 is SGHAT and CDR2 FQNNGV. The CDR3 totals 16 residues.

J is TRBJ2-3 and V is TRBV5-1, with TRBD2 matching 15 bases. The germline V gene has CDR1 SGHRS and CDR2 YFSETQ. Trimming took 3 bases from V and 3 from J; bases not matched to a gene: 5. The CDR3 runs to 17 residues. The CDR3 reads CASSYSGTSGRTDTQYF. The CDR3, as DNA: TGCGCCAGCAGCTATTCCGGGACTAGCGGGAGGACAGATACGCAGTATTTT. The full variable domain, completed using reference TRBV5-1 and TRBJ2-3, is KAGVTQTPRYLIKTRGQQVTLSCSPISGHRSVSWYQQTPGQGLQFLFEYFSETQRNKGNFPGRFSGRQFSNSRSEMNVSTLELGDSALYLCASSYSGTSGRTDTQYFGPGTRLTVL.

The sample holds one count of this clone. The chain uses TRBV7-3 and TRBJ2-7, with 13 positions matching TRBD2. CDR3 length: 16 amino acids. The germline CDR1 and CDR2 sequences are SGHTA and FQGTGA. Trimming cost V 0 bases and J 3 bases; bases outside gene matches: 2. The chain's CDR3 is CASSLTRTSGSYEQYF. CDR3 DNA: TGTGCCAGCAGCTTAACCCGGACTAGCGGGAGCTACGAGCAGTACTTC.

This rearrangement joins TRBV2 to TRBJ2-3; 9 bases align to TRBD1. Germline V lookup: CDR1 SNHLY, CDR2 FYNNEI. This CDR3 is 14 amino acids long. V was pared by 6 bases and J by 11 bases, with 12 bases of the junction left unmatched. CDR3 sequence reads: CASRMDRGAYEQYF. The CDR3 nucleotides read TGTGCCAGCAGGATGGACAGGGGAGCCTACGAGCAGTATTTT.

This clone was counted only a few times. The rearrangement links TRBV5-4 to TRBJ1-1; D gene ambiguous. V shed 2 bases and J shed 6 bases, with 11 bases lying between them. The germline gives CDR1 SGHNT, CDR2 YYREEE (reference sequence). The CDR3 contains 13 residues. Written as DNA, the CDR3 is TGTGCCAGCAGCTTTTTTCTAGTCTCTGAAGCTTTCTTT. It translates to CASSFFLVSEAFF.

The rearrangement joins TRBV28 to TRBJ1-4; 8 nucleotides align to TRBD1. Losses at the gene ends were 6 bases for V and 8 bases for J; bases not matched to a gene: 8. Germline V gives CDR1 MDHEN, CDR2 SYDVKM. This CDR3 spans 14 amino acids. This chain's CDR3 is CASRGQARGEKLFF. DNA of the CDR3: TGTGCCAGCAGGGGACAGGCCAGAGGGGAAAAACTGTTTTTT.

The chain recombines TRBV7-3 with TRBJ2-1, with 14 nucleotides matching TRBD2. The CDR3 consists of 19 residues. V lost 3 bases, J lost 2 bases, and 9 bases stayed unmatched. Germline CDR1 reads SGHTA; CDR2 reads FQGTGA. This chain's CDR3 is CASSFTGTSGSGPYNEQFF. CDR3 DNA: TGTGCCAGCAGCTTCACCGGGACTAGCGGGAGTGGGCCCTACAATGAGCAGTTCTTC.